The following is a T cell receptor beta chain sequence with its context. The target antigen is unknown. Unmatched junction bases numbered 9, after V lost 2 bases and J lost 15 bases. The CDR3 contains 14 residues. From germline, CDR1 is SGHTA and CDR2 FQGNSA. The sample comes from a study of regulatory T cells in long-lasting Graves disease. Broader study findings: Possibly, too few samples lowered accuracy.

According to the study, TCR beta libraries were built with iRepertoire HTBI primers and CDR3-region Arm-PCR. TCRdb re-analysed the multiplex PCR reads in MiXCR, keeping a single row per CDR3 protein. Of fewer than 450,000 distinct CDR3 sequences listed, approximately 16% were seen once; the top ten hold about 8.2%. As for time point: newly diagnosed GD, antithyroid drugs for less than 3 months. PBMC RNA was the source of the TCR library. Graves' disease diagnosis followed American Thyroid Association guidelines. This sample also belongs to another study, concerning T cells in Graves' hyperthyroidism and ophthalmopathy. That work states: The HTBI primer set was used in a first-round RT-PCR of the TCR CDR3. Most clonotypes expanded in the thyroid (above 0.001) were also present in blood.

This sequence was found in a woman in her thirties or forties with Graves disease. The sample was peripheral blood mononuclear cells (PBMCs), taken at new diagnosis, from a patient treated with antithyroid drugs. The chain recombines TRBV7-2 with TRBJ1-6; 8 nucleotides align to TRBD1. The CDR3 nucleotides are TGTGCCAGCAGCTTATATCGAGACAGGGGAGGCCTCCACTTT. Protein product: CASSLYRDRGGLHF.